This TCR beta chain was sequenced for a study of cytomegalovirus exposure and HLA in healthy donors. Sequencing was performed with immunoSEQ multiplex PCR; in TCRdb, only in-frame clones are kept and a portion is missing. The data contain about 300,000 clones, more than 75% of them singletons. Study-wide results and caveats: Cytomegalovirus status was reportedly diagnosed by the classifier with high specificity and sensitivity. Rarity characterized most TCR sequences, yet some public TCRs appeared in many donors.

The CDR3 consists of 11 residues. CDR1 is SGHDN, CDR2 FVKESK, per germline. The V gene lost 4 bases and the J gene lost 7 bases, with 7 bases spanning the gap. Of note for this clone: Antigen unknown.

What was sequenced was PBMCs. The receptor was isolated from a woman between 18 and 29 years old in good health and CMV-seronegative. The V and J genes are TRBV14 and TRBJ2-5; D is ambiguous. The CDR3 DNA reads as TGTGCCAGCAGCCGATCGGGGACCCAGTACTTC. The encoded protein is CASSRSGTQYF.